This TCR beta chain was identified in a study of T cells after posttransplantation cyclophosphamide. The protocol was immunoSEQ multiplex PCR, while the TCRdb copy is restricted to in-frame clones and leaves out a portion. The table lists around 10,000 clones, with no singletons. This clone was counted ten times or more. The CDR3 contains 15 residues. The V gene lost 0 bases and the J gene lost 2 bases, with 10 bases spanning the gap. Germline V gene sequence: CDR1 LNHDA, CDR2 SQIVND (reference sequence). Treatment was busulfan-fludarabine conditioning, a marrow graft, and cyclophosphamide on days +3 and +4.

The rearrangement uses TRBV19 and TRBJ2-5; perhaps TRBD1 as D (6 bases). The material sequenced was PBMCs, taken after allogeneic stem cell transplant with posttransplant cyclophosphamide. The receptor's source is a female patient in her 40s who received an allogeneic stem cell transplant from a related donor, was CMV-positive, and had no GVHD. Some T cells may be transferred from the graft donor. The CDR3 nucleotides read TGTGCCAGTAGTATAGACTCCAGGGGTCAAGAGACCCAGTACTTC. Amino acid sequence: CASSIDSRGQETQYF.